Listed below are T cell receptor beta chains from one sample, sequenced in a study of T-cell memory formation after mild COVID-19. TCRdb re-called the 5' RACE reads with MiXCR, one entry per CDR3 protein. The table has about 150,000 distinct CDR3 sequences, around 13% seen once. Material for sequencing was PBMCs or a T cell subset sorted from them (not recorded which). These receptors all come from a man aged 18 to 30 who had mild COVID-19 (a few samples of this study predate the infection). Cell type and time point are not known. Both conserved end residues are part of each CDR3. Each record gives: V gene, clone size, CDR3 length, J gene, D gene, CDR3 protein, CDR3 DNA. D genes are given only for firm matches. The size of a clone is reported for some rows only, either as once, few or many, or as a class for expanded clones.

>TRBV9|.|14|TRBJ2-5|.
CASSPGHPKETQYF
TGTGCCAGCAGCCCGGGACACCCAAAAGAGACCCAGTACTTC
>TRBV11-2|.|14|TRBJ1-6|.
CASSLLETNSPLHF
TGTGCCAGCAGCTTATTGGAGACCAATTCACCCCTCCACTTT
>TRBV6-2/TRBV6-3|few|15|TRBJ1-2|.
CASNHWGQTLDGYTF
TGTGCCAGCAACCACTGGGGACAAACATTGGATGGCTACACCTTC
>TRBV7-9|.|14|TRBJ2-5|.
CASSFQGSSETQYF
TGTGCCAGCAGCTTTCAGGGATCGTCGGAGACCCAGTACTTC
>TRBV20-1|.|12|TRBJ1-2|.
CSPPQASWGYTF
TGCAGTCCTCCTCAGGCGTCCTGGGGCTACACCTTC
>TRBV28|.|17|TRBJ2-5|.
CASSPPLLRQSQETQYF
TGTGCCAGCAGTCCGCCCCTCCTCCGACAGAGCCAAGAGACCCAGTACTTC
>TRBV4-1|few|20|TRBJ1-5|TRBD1
CASSREDPGQGVYSNQPQHF
TGCGCCAGCAGCCGAGAAGATCCGGGACAGGGGGTTTATAGCAATCAGCCCCAGCATTTT
>TRBV6-5|.|15|TRBJ1-2|.
CASSYSGGANYGYTF
TGTGCCAGCAGTTACTCCGGGGGCGCTAACTATGGCTACACCTTC
>TRBV25-1|.|12|TRBJ1-2|.
CASSESFYGYTF
TGTGCCAGCAGTGAAAGTTTTTATGGCTACACCTTC
>TRBV6-1|.|14|TRBJ1-5|TRBD1
CASSVTGGEKPQHF
TGTGCCAGCAGTGTGACAGGGGGCGAAAAGCCCCAGCATTTT
>TRBV20-1|.|12|TRBJ2-5|.
CSAMRAGETQYF
TGCAGTGCTATGAGGGCGGGAGAGACCCAGTACTTC
>TRBV3-1|many|13|TRBJ2-2|.
CASRDFLDGELFF
TGTGCCAGCAGGGACTTCCTGGATGGGGAGCTGTTTTTT
>TRBV7-9|.|15|TRBJ1-2|.
CASSLPTTGNEGYTF
TGTGCCAGCAGCTTACCGACAACAGGGAATGAAGGCTACACCTTC
>TRBV18|many|15|TRBJ2-1|TRBD2
CASSPPQRGGGEQFF
TGTGCCAGCTCACCACCCCAGCGGGGGGGCGGTGAGCAGTTCTTC
>TRBV4-1|.|15|TRBJ1-5|.
CASSPRVTGNQPQHF
TGCGCCAGCAGCCCCAGAGTCACAGGGAATCAGCCCCAGCATTTT
>TRBV7-8|.|15|TRBJ1-1|.
CASSLKGWAREEAFF
TGTGCCAGCAGCTTAAAGGGCTGGGCCAGGGAGGAAGCTTTCTTT
>TRBV7-2|many|15|TRBJ2-1|TRBD1
CASSLGLTGGHEQFF
TGTGCCAGCAGCTTAGGGTTAACAGGGGGCCATGAGCAGTTCTTC
>TRBV7-6|few|13|TRBJ1-5|.
CASSLGLGQPQHF
TGTGCCAGCAGCTTAGGATTGGGTCAGCCCCAGCATTTT
>TRBV7-9|few|12|TRBJ1-2|.
CASSPHLPGYTF
TGTGCCAGCAGCCCTCATCTTCCTGGCTACACCTTC
>TRBV6-5|few|14|TRBJ2-3|.
CASSYRRVTDTQYF
TGTGCCAGCAGTTACCGGCGCGTGACAGATACGCAGTATTTT
>TRBV6-5|few|14|TRBJ2-3|TRBD2
CASTQREPTDTQYF
TGTGCCAGCACCCAGCGGGAGCCCACAGATACGCAGTATTTT
>TRBV11-2|.|15|TRBJ2-3|TRBD2
CASSSPGGITDTQYF
TGTGCCAGCAGCTCCCCCGGGGGGATCACAGATACGCAGTATTTT
>TRBV29-1|many|12|TRBJ2-3|.
CSVEGTGYTQYF
TGCAGCGTTGAGGGTACCGGGTATACGCAGTATTTT
>TRBV12-3/TRBV12-4|few|18|TRBJ2-3|TRBD2
CASRAGTSGALSTDTQYF
TGTGCCAGCAGGGCCGGGACTAGCGGGGCCCTTAGCACAGATACGCAGTATTTT
>TRBV6-2/TRBV6-3|.|13|TRBJ2-1|.
CASRPTRNNEQFF
TGTGCCAGCAGACCGACTCGGAACAATGAGCAGTTCTTC
>TRBV12-3/TRBV12-4|.|16|TRBJ2-3|TRBD2
CASSLVLAVYLDTQYF
TGTGCCAGCAGTTTAGTACTAGCGGTTTATTTAGATACGCAGTATTTT
>TRBV24-1|.|15|TRBJ2-3|TRBD1
CATSGNRGSTDTQYF
TGTGCCACCAGTGGCAACAGGGGGAGCACAGATACGCAGTATTTT
>TRBV9|.|15|TRBJ1-6|TRBD1
CASSVEEGAESPLHF
TGTGCCAGCAGCGTAGAAGAGGGGGCAGAGTCACCCCTCCACTTT
>TRBV5-4|.|13|TRBJ1-1|.
CASSYQGNPEAFF
TGTGCCAGCAGCTACCAGGGAAACCCTGAAGCTTTCTTT
>TRBV29-1|few|11|TRBJ2-1|.
CSVGGFFEQFF
TGCAGCGTTGGGGGGTTTTTTGAGCAGTTCTTC
>TRBV7-3|few|15|TRBJ2-3|TRBD2
CASSFGGGPTDTQYF
TGTGCCAGCAGCTTCGGCGGGGGACCGACAGATACGCAGTATTTT
>TRBV12-3/TRBV12-4|many|14|TRBJ2-7|.
CASSLGSPAYEQYF
TGTGCCAGCAGTTTGGGGAGCCCGGCCTACGAGCAGTACTTC
>TRBV9|few|14|TRBJ2-3|TRBD1
CASSARTGKDTQYF
TGTGCCAGCAGCGCAAGGACAGGGAAAGATACGCAGTATTTT
>TRBV7-2|few|19|TRBJ2-3|TRBD1
CASSLDRVVWDRGPDTQYF
TGTGCCAGCAGCTTAGATCGGGTGGTCTGGGACAGGGGCCCAGATACGCAGTATTTT
>TRBV7-2|few|14|TRBJ2-5|.
CASSLDGGRETQYF
TGTGCCAGCAGCTTAGATGGGGGACGAGAGACCCAGTACTTC
>TRBV7-2|.|14|TRBJ1-5|TRBD1
CASSPNRGEQPQHF
TGTGCCAGCAGCCCGAACAGGGGAGAACAGCCCCAGCATTTT
>TRBV5-1|few|17|TRBJ2-4|.
CASSLGQAPLAKNIQYF
TGCGCCAGCAGCTTGGGTCAGGCACCTTTAGCCAAAAACATTCAGTACTTC
>TRBV7-2|.|13|TRBJ2-1|.
CASSRDLLGLLDF
TGTGCCAGCAGCCGAGACTTATTGGGACTGTTGGACTTC
>TRBV4-2|few|14|TRBJ2-1|TRBD1
CASSRGQVGDEQFF
TGTGCCAGCAGCCGCGGACAGGTCGGGGATGAGCAGTTCTTC
>TRBV5-1|few|17|TRBJ1-2|.
CASSLREAPLKRYGYTF
TGCGCCAGCAGCTTGCGTGAAGCGCCCCTTAAGCGCTATGGCTACACCTTC
>TRBV24-1|many|16|TRBJ2-1|TRBD2
CATSDPGGSSYNEQFF
TGTGCCACCAGTGACCCGGGGGGAAGCTCCTACAATGAGCAGTTCTTC